This TCR beta chain stems from a study of blood T cell repertoires in COVID-19. The overall study: From T cells, B-cell-depleted T cells, or PBMCs came the material, which was cDNA or gDNA.

The CDR3 runs to 15 residues. Germline V gene sequence: CDR1 SGHTA, CDR2 FQGTGA. The V gene lost 2 bases and the J gene lost 0 bases, with 10 bases spanning the gap. Method: immunoSEQ multiplex PCR; TCRdb's copy keeps in-frame clones and lacks some. Of roughly 360,000 clones listed, more than 75% were seen once; the top ten hold over 0.9%. Sequences were obtained from PBMCs or T cells enriched from blood (not recorded which). The TCR originated in a woman aged 25 to 39 with acute COVID-19. The gene calls are TRBV7-3 and TRBJ1-1; possibly TRBD1 for D (5 bases). The CDR3 nucleotides are TGTGCCAGCAGCTTAGTTCCAGGGATGAACACTGAAGCTTTCTTT. Its protein product is CASSLVPGMNTEAFF.